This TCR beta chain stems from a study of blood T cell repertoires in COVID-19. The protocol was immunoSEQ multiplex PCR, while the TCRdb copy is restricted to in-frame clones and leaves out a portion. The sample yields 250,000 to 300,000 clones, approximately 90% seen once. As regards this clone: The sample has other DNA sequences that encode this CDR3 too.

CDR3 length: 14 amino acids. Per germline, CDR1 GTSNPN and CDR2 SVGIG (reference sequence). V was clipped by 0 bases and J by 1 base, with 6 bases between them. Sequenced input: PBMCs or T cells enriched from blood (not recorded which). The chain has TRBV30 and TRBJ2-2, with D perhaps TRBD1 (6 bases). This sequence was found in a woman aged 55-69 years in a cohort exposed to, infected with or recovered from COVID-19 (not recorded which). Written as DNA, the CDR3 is TGTGCCTGGAGTGTAGGGGGGAACACCGGGGAGCTGTTTTTT. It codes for CAWSVGGNTGELFF.